One sample yielded the 31 T cell receptor beta chains listed below, sequenced in a study of human T cells and chemical hapten exposure. Each CDR3 protein is one row after TCRdb ran MiXCR on the RACE reads. The data show approximately 52,000 distinct CDR3 sequences, 9.5% to 11% seen once. Noted time point: patch test 1, 2 weeks after DPC sensitization. Treatment in this sample: therapeutic diphenylcyclopropenone sensitization with weekly scalp DPC. From whole blood left unfractionated, total RNA was extracted. The specimen was whole blood, collected in connection with sensitization to the hapten diphenylcyclopropenone (DPC). The receptors were sampled from a woman in her thirties or forties with alopecia areata. Some clones in this sample may be carry-over from other donors' samples.

This rearrangement joins TRBV6-2 or TRBV6-3 to TRBJ1-5; D uncertain. This CDR3 is 15 amino acids long. V gave up 5 bases and J gave up 3 bases, with 14 bases separating them. Germline values: CDR1 MNHEY, CDR2 SVGEGT. The CDR3 spells CASSPLGPFNQPQHF. The CDR3 DNA reads TGTGCCAGCAGTCCTCTGGGTCCCTTCAATCAGCCCCAGCATTTT.

This clonotype was counted a few times. This rearrangement joins TRBV5-4 to TRBJ2-7; tentative D call: TRBD2 (6 bases). The CDR3 loop spans 12 amino acids. With 4 bases removed from V and 6 bases from J, the gap between germline ends came to 11 bases. The germline V gene has CDR1 SGHNT and CDR2 YYREEE (reference sequence). CDR3 DNA sequence: TGTGCCAGCAGCGCGGGACCGCTCGAGCAGTACTTC. The encoded protein is CASSAGPLEQYF.

The J gene is TRBJ2-5, the V gene TRBV18; D possibly corresponds to TRBD2 (5 bases). CDR1 and CDR2 (germline): KGHSH, LQKENI. V was shortened by 3 bases and J by 1 base, with 9 bases between the two germline ends. This CDR3 contains 14 residues. The CDR3 here is CASSPRGLQETQYF. The CDR3 bases are TGTGCCAGCTCACCTCGAGGACTCCAAGAGACCCAGTACTTC.

This clonotype was counted between two and nine times. The gene calls are TRBV7-2 and TRBJ2-6; no firm D call. Deletions cut 1 base from V and 0 bases from J, with 7 bases between. This CDR3 has 16 residues. Per the germline V gene, CDR1 is SGHTA and CDR2 is FQGNSA. This chain's CDR3 is CASSLGTDSGANVLTF. The DNA for the CDR3 is TGTGCCAGCAGCTTAGGAACAGACTCTGGGGCCAACGTCCTGACTTTC.

The rearrangement links TRBV7-2 to TRBJ2-5; a weak D match, TRBD2 (7 bases). Per germline, CDR1 SGHTA and CDR2 FQGNSA. This CDR3 spans 14 amino acids. Trimming took off 0 bases at V and 5 bases at J, with 10 bases between the two ends. CDR3 in amino acids: CASSLARGQETQYF. CDR3 in DNA: TGTGCCAGCAGCTTAGCGCGGGGGCAGGAGACCCAGTACTTC.

This clonotype was observed at least ten times. The chain joins TRBV2 to TRBJ2-1; D is undetermined. Germline V CDR1 and CDR2: SNHLY, FYNNEI. The CDR3 contains 11 residues. V gave up 5 bases and J gave up 9 bases, with 8 bases separating them. DNA for the CDR3: TGTGCCAGCAGTACATACCTTGAGCAGTTCTTC. Translated, it gives CASSTYLEQFF.

This clonotype was seen repeatedly, ten times or more. V is TRBV7-2 and J is TRBJ1-5; 8 bases map to TRBD1. CDR3 length: 14 amino acids. Germline assignment: CDR1 SGHTA and CDR2 FQGNSA. Trimming at V came to 7 bases and at J to 4 bases, leaving 6 bases not matched to a gene. CDR3 in amino acids: CASTMGQANQPQHF. The DNA for the CDR3 is TGTGCCAGCACCATGGGACAGGCTAATCAGCCCCAGCATTTT.

Only a few counts were recorded for this clonotype. This chain uses TRBV29-1 with TRBJ2-7; the D gene is possibly TRBD2 (6 bases). The CDR3 is 12 amino acids. Germline CDR1 and CDR2: SQVTM and ANQGSEA. Trimming took off 6 bases at V and 4 bases at J, with 13 bases between the two ends. CDR3 sequence: CSVELAGYEQYF. The CDR3 region has the DNA TGCAGCGTGGAACTAGCAGGGTACGAGCAGTACTTC.

In this sample, this clonotype turned up many times. The chain is built from TRBV7-2 and TRBJ1-2; 8 bases line up with TRBD1. The germline V gene has CDR1 SGHTA and CDR2 FQGNSA. Losses at the gene ends were 3 bases for V and 2 bases for J; bases not matched to a gene: 2. CDR3 size: 14 residues. CDR3 sequence reads: CASSFAGGNYGYTF. Here the CDR3 DNA reads TGTGCCAGCAGCTTTGCAGGGGGCAACTATGGCTACACCTTC.

The J gene is TRBJ1-6, the V gene TRBV9; D is ambiguous. With 1 base removed from V and 8 bases from J, the gap between germline ends came to 7 bases. Per germline, CDR1 SGDLS and CDR2 YYNGEE. The CDR3 totals 13 residues. Written as DNA, the CDR3 is TGTGCCAGCAGCGTAAGCGTCGATTCACCCCTCCACTTT. Translating gives CASSVSVDSPLHF. Together with reference TRBV9 and TRBJ1-6, the CDR3 gives the full variable domain: DSGVTQTPKHLITATGQRVTLRCSPRSGDLSVYWYQQSLDQGLQFLIQYYNGEERAKGNILERFSAQQFPDLHSELNLSSLELGDSALYFCASSVSVDSPLHFGNGTRLTVT.

This clonotype was observed a few times. This chain joins TRBV5-5 and TRBJ2-7; 9 bases agree with TRBD2. After removal of 1 base from V and 2 bases from J, the junction contained 4 bases not matched to a gene. The CDR3 sequence is 15 residues long. CDR1 is SGHKS and CDR2 is YYEKEE in the germline V gene (reference sequence). This chain's CDR3 is CASSLIAGGPYEQYF. CDR3 in DNA: TGTGCCAGCAGCTTGATCGCGGGAGGGCCCTACGAGCAGTACTTC. Filled out from reference TRBV5-5 and TRBJ2-7, the complete variable domain reads DAGVTQSPTHLIKTRGQQVTLRCSPISGHKSVSWYQQVLGQGPQFIFQYYEKEERGRGNFPDRFSARQFPNYSSELNVNALLLGDSALYLCASSLIAGGPYEQYFGPGTRLTVT.

This clonotype was counted ten times or more. This chain links TRBV5-1 with TRBJ2-3, with D possibly matching TRBD2 (5 bases). The germline V gene has CDR1 SGHRS and CDR2 YFSETQ. Trimming pared 6 bases from V and 4 bases from J, leaving 15 bases between. The CDR3 consists of 14 residues. CDR3 sequence reads: CASTMTGSADTQYF. The CDR3 DNA reads TGCGCCAGCACCATGACGGGGTCAGCAGATACGCAGTATTTT.

This clonotype was recorded a few times. The rearrangement uses TRBV10-3 and TRBJ1-2; 10 bases agree with TRBD1. The germline CDR1 and CDR2 sequences are ENHRY and SYGVKD. V gave up 5 bases and J gave up 3 bases; unmatched junction bases: 3. The CDR3 sequence is 14 residues long. Written as DNA, the CDR3 is TGTGCCATCAGTCGGGACAGGGGAGACTATGGCTACACCTTC. Amino acids: CAISRDRGDYGYTF.

This clonotype was seen only a few times. The V and J genes are TRBV11-2 and TRBJ2-6; D is possibly TRBD1 (5 bases). Germline V gene data show CDR1 as SGHAT and CDR2 as FQNNGV. Trimming removed 5 bases at V and 0 bases at J, with 17 bases between. The CDR3 sequence is 18 residues long. This chain's CDR3 is CASSPAPNGASGANVLTF. The CDR3 region has the DNA TGTGCCAGCAGCCCCGCCCCAAATGGGGCCTCTGGGGCCAACGTCCTGACTTTC.

The V gene is TRBV7-8, the J gene TRBJ2-2, with D possibly TRBD1 on 5 matching bases. CDR3 size: 16 residues. Between the trimmed V and J ends, which lost 5 bases and 4 bases, there was a span of 17 bases. In germline, CDR1 is SGHVS, CDR2 FQNEAQ. The CDR3 spells CASSGSARVGTGELFF. The CDR3 DNA reads TGTGCCAGCAGCGGATCCGCCAGGGTGGGCACCGGGGAGCTGTTTTTT.

The CDR3 loop reads CSVEEGYGYTF. The CDR3 nucleotides are TGCAGCGTCGAGGAGGGCTATGGCTACACCTTC. J is TRBJ1-2 and V is TRBV29-1; D is unclear. The V gene lost 6 bases and the J gene lost 4 bases, with 9 bases spanning the gap. Looked up from germline, CDR1 is SQVTM and CDR2 is ANQGSEA. The CDR3 length is 11 residues.

This clonotype was seen at least ten times. The chain has TRBV2 and TRBJ1-5, with 11 bases matching TRBD1. The trim removed 8 bases at V and 6 bases at J, leaving 6 bases unmatched. In germline, CDR1 is SNHLY, CDR2 FYNNEI. This CDR3 has 14 residues. CDR3 residues: CASGGQGASQPQHF. CDR3 nucleotides: TGTGCCAGCGGAGGACAGGGGGCGAGTCAGCCCCAGCATTTT. The complete variable domain, with remaining parts taken from reference TRBV2 and TRBJ1-5, reads EPEVTQTPSHQVTQMGQEVILRCVPISNHLYFYWYRQILGQKVEFLVSFYNNEISEKSEIFDDQFSVERPDGSNFTLKIRSTKLEDSAMYFCASGGQGASQPQHFGDGTRLSIL.

In its sample, this clonotype was seen many times. V usage is TRBV13 and J usage is TRBJ1-4; the match to TRBD1 covers 9 bases. Looked up from germline, CDR1 is PRHDT and CDR2 is FYEKMQ (reference sequence). The trim removed 3 bases at V and 6 bases at J, leaving 2 bases unmatched. The CDR3 length is 14 residues. Here the CDR3 reads CASSFRTGDEKLFF. The DNA of the CDR3 is TGTGCCAGCAGCTTTCGGACAGGGGATGAAAAACTGTTTTTT.

This chain links TRBV19 with TRBJ1-5; D remains unclear. Germline CDR1 LNHDA, CDR2 SQIVND (reference sequence). This CDR3 contains 14 residues. Trimming removed 5 bases from V and 7 bases from J, with 15 bases in between. The CDR3 here is CASSFYPGRQPQHF. The CDR3, as DNA: TGTGCCAGTAGTTTCTACCCCGGGCGGCAGCCCCAGCATTTT.

This clonotype has at least ten counts. V and J are TRBV11-3 and TRBJ2-1; D is ambiguous. The CDR3 covers 12 residues. V lost 0 bases and J lost 7, with 4 bases in between. Germline values: CDR1 SGHNT, CDR2 YENEEA. The CDR3 nucleotides are TGTGCCAGCAGCTTAGACTCGAATGAGCAGTTCTTC. Translation gives CASSLDSNEQFF.

Many counts were recorded for this clonotype. The DNA for the CDR3 is TGTGCCAGTAGTATAGATGGGTATGCGAACACCGGGGAGCTGTTTTTT. Its protein product is CASSIDGYANTGELFF. The V gene is TRBV19, the J gene TRBJ2-2; D is unresolved. Germline values: CDR1 LNHDA, CDR2 SQIVND (reference sequence). Deletions cut 0 bases from V and 0 bases from J, with 8 bases between. This CDR3 is 16 amino acids long. The full variable domain, its missing parts supplied by reference TRBV19 and TRBJ2-2, is DGGITQSPKYLFRKEGQNVTLSCEQNLNHDAMYWYRQDPGQGLRLIYYSQIVNDFQKGDIAEGYSVSREKKESFPLTVTSAQKNPTAFYLCASSIDGYANTGELFFGEGSRLTVL.

This rearrangement joins TRBV12-3 or TRBV12-4 to TRBJ2-2, with 10 bases aligning to TRBD2. The CDR3 has 16 amino acids. The V segment lost 6 bases and the J segment 6 bases; nucleotides outside the gene matches: 10. Here the CDR3 DNA reads TGTGCCAGCAGCCCAGGGACTAGCGTGGGTCCCGGGGAGCTGTTTTTT. Residues: CASSPGTSVGPGELFF.

This clonotype was observed a handful of times. J is TRBJ2-7 and V is TRBV7-2, with a tentative D call TRBD2 (6 bases). The CDR3 has 17 amino acids. From germline, CDR1 is SGHTA and CDR2 FQGNSA. The V gene lost 5 bases and the J gene lost 4 bases, with 24 bases spanning the gap. The CDR3, as DNA: TGTGCCAGCAGCCCCGGGGCGGAGGGCGGGTCCCTATACGAGCAGTACTTC. Translation gives CASSPGAEGGSLYEQYF.

Many counts were recorded for this clonotype. This sequence joins TRBV7-9 and TRBJ1-1; the D is unclear. The V gene lost 4 bases and the J gene lost 11 bases, with 17 bases spanning the gap. The CDR3 is 13 amino acids. Germline V gives CDR1 SEHNR, CDR2 FQNEAQ (reference sequence). DNA for the CDR3: TGTGCCAGCAGCTCCTGGATCCAAGGAGACGCTTTCTTT. It is translated as CASSSWIQGDAFF.

This clonotype was seen repeatedly, ten times or more. The gene calls are TRBV29-1 and TRBJ2-3, with 7 bases fitting TRBD2. J was trimmed by 8 bases and V by 7 bases; bases with no gene match: 6. CDR3 length equals 11 residues. Germline CDR1 is SQVTM and CDR2 is ANQGSEA. In nucleotides, the CDR3 is TGCAGCGCCGGGAGGCGAGGTACGCAGTATTTT. Translated, it gives CSAGRRGTQYF.

Comments on this clonotype: A much larger clone sits a single nucleotide away, making a read error possible. The chain combines TRBV2 with TRBJ1-1, with 12 bases identical to TRBD1. Germline V gene lookup returns CDR1 SNHLY and CDR2 FYNNEI. There are 17 residues in the CDR3. V shed 4 bases, J shed 1 base, and the junction held 7 bases outside the gene matches. The CDR3 here is CASSGSGQGAENTEAFF. The CDR3 DNA is TGTGCCAGCAGTGGGTCGGGACAGGGGGCCGAGAACACTGAAGCTTTCTTT.

This chain uses TRBV11-2 with TRBJ1-1, with TRBD1 identical over 7 bases. Germline V gives CDR1 SGHAT, CDR2 FQNNGV. V shed 2 bases and J 4 bases; nucleotides not matched to a gene: 4. The CDR3 contains 14 residues. CDR3 nucleotide sequence: TGTGCCAGCAGCTTAATGGGACAGCGCACTGAAGCTTTCTTT. As protein: CASSLMGQRTEAFF.

This clonotype was counted many times. V gene TRBV5-6 combines with J gene TRBJ1-6; no firm D call. The ends were cut back, 0 bases at V and 7 bases at J, with 2 bases in the middle. Looked up from germline, CDR1 is SGHDT and CDR2 is YYEEEE. The CDR3 extends over 12 amino acids. The CDR3 DNA sequence: TGTGCCAGCAGCTTGGGAAATTCACCCCTCCACTTT. Amino acids: CASSLGNSPLHF.

V usage is TRBV28 and J usage is TRBJ2-2; unclear D gene. CDR3 length equals 15 residues. Germline values: CDR1 MDHEN, CDR2 SYDVKM. V gave up 5 bases and J gave up 0 bases, with 10 bases separating them. CDR3 amino acids: CASSLTLSNTGELFF. The CDR3 DNA reads as TGTGCCAGCAGTCTGACCCTATCGAACACCGGGGAGCTGTTTTTT.

This clonotype was recorded many times. This rearrangement joins TRBV28 to TRBJ1-5, with D maybe TRBD1 (6 bases). The CDR3 covers 14 residues. V lost 5 bases, J lost 5 bases, and 13 bases lay in between. The germline gives CDR1 MDHEN, CDR2 SYDVKM. CDR3 in amino acids: CASSPQGTDQPQHF. CDR3 DNA: TGTGCCAGCAGTCCCCAGGGGACGGATCAGCCCCAGCATTTT.

This clonotype has a count of ten or more. The chain combines TRBV7-2 with TRBJ2-5; D gene unclear. Looked up from germline, CDR1 is SGHTA and CDR2 is FQGNSA. Trimming left V 5 bases short and J 1 base short, with 14 bases between. CDR3 length equals 15 residues. Here the CDR3 reads CASSPGPTPQETQYF. The CDR3 DNA reads as TGTGCCAGCAGCCCCGGACCAACCCCCCAAGAGACCCAGTACTTC.